Listed below are T cell receptor beta chains from one sample, sequenced in a study of immune evolution from preneoplasia to lung adenocarcinoma. Assay: immunoSEQ multiplex PCR; the TCRdb copy retains only in-frame clones and omits some. The top ten hold about 8.3% of the sample, which has thousands of clones, roughly 80% seen once. Sample: FFPE minimally invasive lung adenocarcinoma tissue. The receptors here all came from an older donor with lung adenocarcinoma. The CDR3 runs from the conserved cysteine through the conserved F or W. A D gene is named only where the DNA matches it firmly. Some rows mark clone size as missing; the rest say once, few, many or name a class of expanded clone.

clone_size d_call j_call v_call cdr3_aa cdr3_nt
NA TRBD1 TRBJ2-2 TRBV5-4 CASSWGTGLNTGELFF TGTGCCAGCAGCTGGGGGACAGGTCTGAACACCGGGGAGCTGTTTTTT
NA NA TRBJ2-2 TRBV9 CASSGGLLNTGELFF TGTGCCAGCAGCGGGGGACTTTTGAACACCGGGGAGCTGTTTTTT
NA NA TRBJ2-1 TRBV9 CASSVTGIEQFF TGTGCCAGCAGCGTAACCGGGATTGAGCAGTTCTTC
NA TRBD1 TRBJ2-1 TRBV9 CASSTRDRQYNEQFF TGTGCCAGCAGCACCCGGGACAGACAGTACAATGAGCAGTTCTTC
NA NA TRBJ1-4 TRBV5-1 CASSLGSNEKLFF TGCGCCAGCAGCTTGGGCTCGAATGAAAAACTGTTTTTT
NA TRBD2 TRBJ2-5 TRBV7-3 CASSYSGSLGETQYF TGTGCCAGCAGTTATAGCGGGAGTTTAGGAGAGACCCAGTACTTC
NA NA TRBJ2-3 TRBV9 CASSEGGAVDTQYF TGTGCCAGCAGCGAGGGGGGAGCGGTAGATACGCAGTATTTT
NA NA TRBJ1-2 TRBV7-9 CASSLALGHYGYTF TGTGCCAGCAGCTTAGCGCTGGGGCACTATGGCTACACCTTC
once NA TRBJ2-1 TRBV11-2 CASSALSGNNEQFF TGTGCCAGCAGCGCCCTTTCCGGTAACAATGAGCAGTTCTTC
once NA TRBJ1-2 TRBV14 CASSQDLGGYGYTF TGTGCCAGCAGCCAAGATCTGGGAGGGTATGGCTACACCTTC
NA NA TRBJ1-1 TRBV5-1 CASSPTLNTEAFF TGCGCCAGCAGCCCGACCCTTAACACTGAAGCTTTCTTT
NA NA TRBJ1-6 TRBV7-3 CASSPLKGASPLDNSPLHF TGTGCCAGCAGCCCACTTAAAGGGGCCTCCCCTCTAGATAATTCACCCCTCCACTTT
NA NA TRBJ2-7 TRBV30 CAWSGGGSRAHRSSYEQYF TGTGCCTGGAGTGGTGGAGGAAGCCGCGCACATAGGAGCTCCTACGAGCAGTACTTC
NA NA TRBJ2-3 TRBV7-3 CASSLGFTDTQYF TGTGCCAGCAGTCTGGGTTTCACAGATACGCAGTATTTT
NA NA TRBJ1-4 TRBV5-1 CASSSGDGAEKLFF TGCGCCAGCAGTTCAGGGGATGGGGCTGAAAAACTGTTTTTT
NA NA TRBJ2-7 TRBV6-1 CASSEDHRQPSIRGEQYF TGTGCCAGCAGTGAAGACCATAGACAGCCCAGTATTAGGGGAGAGCAGTACTTC
NA NA TRBJ2-1 TRBV14 CASSQDSREWNEQFF TGTGCCAGCAGCCAAGACTCGCGGGAATGGAATGAGCAGTTCTTC
NA TRBD2 TRBJ2-7 TRBV11-1 CASSPNLLAGGIYF TGTGCCAGCAGTCCAAATCTTCTAGCGGGAGGAATTTACTTC
NA NA TRBJ2-6 TRBV10-3 CAISANSGANVLTF TGTGCCATCAGTGCGAACTCTGGGGCCAACGTCCTGACTTTC
NA TRBD1 TRBJ2-3 TRBV15 CATSYGTGGVDTQYF TGTGCCACCAGCTACGGGACAGGGGGCGTAGATACGCAGTATTTT
once NA TRBJ2-1 TRBV7-9 CASSPPMARSYNEQFF TGTGCCAGCAGCCCTCCGATGGCGCGGAGCTACAATGAGCAGTTCTTC
NA TRBD1 TRBJ2-7 TRBV28 CASSLSTGLRYKQYF TGTGCCAGCAGTTTATCGACAGGGTTAAGGTACAAGCAGTACTTC
NA TRBD1 TRBJ1-1 TRBV28 CASSSSGGLTEAFF TGTGCCAGCAGTTCGTCAGGGGGGTTAACTGAAGCTTTCTTT
NA TRBD1 TRBJ2-2 TRBV30 CAWHTGQTTTGELFF TGTGCCTGGCACACGGGACAGACCACTACCGGGGAGCTGTTTTTT
NA NA TRBJ1-1 TRBV7-9 CASSTRDLNTEAFF TGTGCCAGCAGCACGCGGGACCTGAACACTGAAGCTTTCTTT
NA NA TRBJ2-7 TRBV10-3 CAIGGGLGEQYF TGTGCCATCGGGGGCGGGCTTGGCGAGCAGTACTTC
once NA TRBJ1-4 TRBV19 CASSTRRRSNEKLFF TGTGCCAGTAGTACCCGGAGGAGGTCAAACGAAAAACTGTTTTTT